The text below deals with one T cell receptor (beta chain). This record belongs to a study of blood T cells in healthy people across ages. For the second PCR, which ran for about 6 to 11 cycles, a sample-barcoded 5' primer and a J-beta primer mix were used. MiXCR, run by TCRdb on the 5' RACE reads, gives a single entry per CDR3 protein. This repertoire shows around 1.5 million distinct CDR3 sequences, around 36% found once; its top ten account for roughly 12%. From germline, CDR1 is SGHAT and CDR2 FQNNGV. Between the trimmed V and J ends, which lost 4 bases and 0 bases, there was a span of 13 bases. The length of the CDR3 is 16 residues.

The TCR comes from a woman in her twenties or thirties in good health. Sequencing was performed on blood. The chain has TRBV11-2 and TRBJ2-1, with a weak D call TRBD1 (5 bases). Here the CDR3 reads CASSSLPDTSYNEQFF. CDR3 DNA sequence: TGTGCCAGCAGCTCCCTGCCGGACACCTCCTACAATGAGCAGTTCTTC.